This TCR beta chain came from a study of T cell changes during pregnancy in multiple sclerosis. TCRdb's table, derived via immunoSEQ multiplex PCR, lists solely in-frame clones and lacks some. The sample yields roughly 49,000 clones, 75% to 90% seen once. The V gene's germline CDR1 is SGHRS and CDR2 YFSETQ. This CDR3 has 14 residues. V gave up 0 bases and J gave up 1 base, with 5 bases separating them. This TCR came from a female donor in good health, enrolled as a control in a pregnancy study. This chain joins TRBV5-1 and TRBJ1-3; tentative D call: TRBD1 (5 bases). Here the sequenced sample was peripheral blood, taken in the first trimester of pregnancy. CDR3 in amino acids: CASSLAGSGNTIYF. DNA for the CDR3: TGCGCCAGCAGCTTGGCAGGGTCTGGAAACACCATATATTTT.